A selection of T cell receptor beta chains follows, all from one sample in a study of T cell clones after liver transplantation. Assay: immunoSEQ multiplex PCR; the TCRdb copy retains only in-frame clones and omits some. The sample records 50,000 or so clones, roughly 90% being singletons. The sequences come from CD8+ T cells from blood, collected 12 months after liver transplant. These receptors were taken from a human patient who received a liver transplant. Part of the T cell pool may stem from the graft donor. CDR3s include the opening cysteine and the closing phenylalanine or tryptophan. D genes are given only for firm matches. Not every row has a clone size; where given, it reads once, few, many or a size class.

cdr3_nt	cdr3_aa	v_call	j_call	d_call	clone_size
TGTGCCAGCAGCCTCCTCCAGGGAGGGAGCTCCTACGAGCAGTACTTC	CASSLLQGGSSYEQYF	TRBV4-2	TRBJ2-7	TRBD2	-
TGCGCCAGCAGCCAAGATCGGGAGCAGTACTTC	CASSQDREQYF	TRBV4-1	TRBJ2-7	-	-
TGTGCCAGCAGATCCGTTACGGGACTCGGCCAAAACATTCAGTACTTC	CASRSVTGLGQNIQYF	TRBV11-2	TRBJ2-4	-	-
TGTGCCAGCAGTTGGCTTGCTGATCAGTATTTT	CASSWLADQYF	TRBV5-6	TRBJ2-3	-	few
TGTGCCAGTAGTATACTAGCGGGAGGACAACCGTTCTTC	CASSILAGGQPFF	TRBV19	TRBJ2-1	TRBD2	-
TGCAGCGTTGAGGGGGATCGGGGGTCCTACGAGCAGTACTTC	CSVEGDRGSYEQYF	TRBV29-1	TRBJ2-7	-	-
TGTGCCAGTAGTACCACAGGGGGCGGGGTGGACCTGACTTTC	CASSTTGGGVDLTF	TRBV19	TRBJ2-6	TRBD1	-
TGTGCCAGCAGTTACACAGGGGGCACTGAAGCTTTCTTT	CASSYTGGTEAFF	TRBV27	TRBJ1-1	TRBD1	-
TGTGCCAGCAGCTTAGACCAGGGTTACAATGAGCAGTTCTTC	CASSLDQGYNEQFF	TRBV7-9	TRBJ2-1	-	-
TGTGCCAGCAGCTCGGGACAGGGGGCAGATACGCAGTATTTT	CASSSGQGADTQYF	TRBV27	TRBJ2-3	TRBD1	once
TGCGCCAGCAGTGGACTAGCGGGAGATGACGAGCAGTACTTC	CASSGLAGDDEQYF	TRBV10-1	TRBJ2-7	TRBD2	-
TGTGTGACGGGGAGCTCCTACGAGCAGTACTTC	CVTGSSYEQYF	TRBV27	TRBJ2-7	-	few
TGTGCCAGCAGTTTATGGGGTAATAGCAATCAGCCCCAGCATTTT	CASSLWGNSNQPQHF	TRBV27	TRBJ1-5	-	-
TGTGCCAGCAGGAGGGGGGGGACTGAAGCTTTCTTT	CASRRGGTEAFF	TRBV6-1	TRBJ1-1	-	-
TGCGCCAGCGGAAAGGGGGTCGAGACGACTGAAGCTTTCTTT	CASGKGVETTEAFF	TRBV5-1	TRBJ1-1	-	once
TGTGCCAGCAGCCCTACGGGGCTAGGAAATGAGCAGTTCTTC	CASSPTGLGNEQFF	TRBV7-9	TRBJ2-1	-	once
TGTGCCAGCAGTTTGTGGGGGGACGAGCAGTACTTC	CASSLWGDEQYF	TRBV27	TRBJ2-7	-	-
TGTGCCAGTAGTATTACTCTGGCCAACTACAATGAGCAGTTCTTC	CASSITLANYNEQFF	TRBV19	TRBJ2-1	-	-
TGTGCCAGCAGTTTCTCGGCAGGGGAGCACGAGCAGTACTTC	CASSFSAGEHEQYF	TRBV27	TRBJ2-7	-	-
TGTGCCAGCAGCCCCCCAGACGGCTACAATGAGCAGTTCTTC	CASSPPDGYNEQFF	TRBV4-2	TRBJ2-1	-	-
TGTGCCAGCAGCCAGACATCCGTCTCCTACGAGCAGTACTTC	CASSQTSVSYEQYF	TRBV11-2	TRBJ2-7	-	-
TGCGCCAGCAGCCAAGCCATTTTAGGGGAGCTGTTTTTT	CASSQAILGELFF	TRBV4-1	TRBJ2-2	-	-
TGTGCCAGCAGTTTAGGGACAGGGTGGGATCAGCCCCAGCATTTT	CASSLGTGWDQPQHF	TRBV27	TRBJ1-5	TRBD1	once
TGTGCCAGCAGTTACGGTGGGGATACCTCCTACAATGAGCAGTTCTTC	CASSYGGDTSYNEQFF	TRBV27	TRBJ2-1	-	-
TGCAGCGTTGAAGCACCGAACACCGGGGAGCTGTTTTTT	CSVEAPNTGELFF	TRBV29-1	TRBJ2-2	-	-
TGTGCCAGCACTGACGGGACAGTCTCCGAGCAGTACTTC	CASTDGTVSEQYF	TRBV5-6	TRBJ2-7	TRBD1	-
TGTGCCAGCAGTGAAACTAGGGGCGGCACAGATACGCAGTATTTT	CASSETRGGTDTQYF	TRBV25-1	TRBJ2-3	-	-
TGTGCCAGCGGTTGGACGGGAGACACTGAAGCTTTCTTT	CASGWTGDTEAFF	TRBV25-1	TRBJ1-1	-	-
TGTGCCAGCAGCTTGGCGGCAGGGGTCGGCAATCAGCCCCAGCATTTT	CASSLAAGVGNQPQHF	TRBV5-6	TRBJ1-5	-	-
TGTGCCAGCAGCCCCGGAGGTAGCGGCCACCAAGAGACCCAGTACTTC	CASSPGGSGHQETQYF	TRBV9	TRBJ2-5	-	-
TGTGCCAGTAGTATGAGTAGTAGTAGGGTCTACGAGCAGTACTTC	CASSMSSSRVYEQYF	TRBV19	TRBJ2-7	-	-
TGTGCCAGCAGCTTAGATCCACCGGGAGGGAGCACAGATACGCAGTATTTT	CASSLDPPGGSTDTQYF	TRBV11-2	TRBJ2-3	TRBD2	few
TGTGCCAGCAGCCCCTACCTAGCGGGAGAAGACAATGAGCAGTTCTTC	CASSPYLAGEDNEQFF	TRBV9	TRBJ2-1	TRBD2	-
TGTGCCTGTCTTACAGGGGGAACTCAGCCCCAGCATTTT	CACLTGGTQPQHF	TRBV30	TRBJ1-5	TRBD1	-
TGCGCCAGCAGTTTTGGCGGGTCGAAGAACTACGAGCAGTACTTC	CASSFGGSKNYEQYF	TRBV5-1	TRBJ2-7	-	-
TGTGCCAGCAGCCAAGATTCAACTAGCGGGAGGGCCGGGGAGCTGTTTTTT	CASSQDSTSGRAGELFF	TRBV14	TRBJ2-2	TRBD2	-
TGTGCCAGCAGCCCTACGACAGGTAGCAATCAGCCCCAGCATTTT	CASSPTTGSNQPQHF	TRBV7-2	TRBJ1-5	-	-
TGTGCCAGTAGTATAGTTCCCAGTGGCAATCAGCCCCAGCATTTT	CASSIVPSGNQPQHF	TRBV19	TRBJ1-5	-	once
TGCGCCAGCAGCTCCAGGGGGCAAGGCTACACCTTC	CASSSRGQGYTF	TRBV5-1	TRBJ1-2	TRBD1	-
TGTGCCAGCAGTCTCACTAGCGGGAGGGCCTGGACAGATACGCAGTATTTT	CASSLTSGRAWTDTQYF	TRBV28	TRBJ2-3	TRBD2	-
TGTGCCAGCGGGCGGGGGCTGGACACCGGGGAGCTGTTTTTT	CASGRGLDTGELFF	TRBV11-2	TRBJ2-2	-	-
TGTGCCAGCAGTGGACTGAGGGCGAGCGGAAACACCATATATTTT	CASSGLRASGNTIYF	TRBV11-2	TRBJ1-3	-	-
TGTGCCAGCAGCCCCCGACTAGCGGGATACACCGGGGAGCTGTTTTTT	CASSPRLAGYTGELFF	TRBV7-6	TRBJ2-2	TRBD2	once
TGTGCCAGTAGTAGGGGGAGCTCTGGGGCCAACGTCCTGACTTTC	CASSRGSSGANVLTF	TRBV19	TRBJ2-6	-	few
TGTGCCAGCAGCCCCTCTAGCGGGAGGAGCTACGAGCAGTACTTC	CASSPSSGRSYEQYF	TRBV9	TRBJ2-7	TRBD2	few
TGTGCCAGCAGTGAACCTGGGGAAAGAAATGAGCAGTTCTTC	CASSEPGERNEQFF	TRBV25-1	TRBJ2-1	-	-
TGTGCCAGCAGAAGGGACAGCAACTATGGCTACACCTTC	CASRRDSNYGYTF	TRBV27	TRBJ1-2	TRBD1	-
TGTGCCAGCAGCCAAGATACGGGCTCCTACGAGCAGTACTTC	CASSQDTGSYEQYF	TRBV14	TRBJ2-7	-	-
TGTGCCAGCAGCTTGGGACAGGGGGGCTACGAGCAGTACTTC	CASSLGQGGYEQYF	TRBV5-6	TRBJ2-7	TRBD1	-